This entry lists 18 T cell receptor beta chains sequenced from one sample in a study of CD8 T cells in Susac syndrome. The RNA input was 0.5 to 1 ug, and it was reverse transcribed with random hexamers. TCRdb processed the immunoSEQ multiplex PCR reads anew with MiXCR; each CDR3 protein has one entry. The data hold 250,000 to 300,000 distinct CDR3 sequences, with approximately 81% observed a single time. Sequences were obtained from CD8+ T cells from PBMCs. These receptors were collected from a human donor with multiple sclerosis.

Only a few counts were recorded for this clonotype. J is TRBJ2-7 and V is TRBV9; 8 positions agree with TRBD2. Trimming removed 3 bases from V and 0 bases from J; junction bases left unmatched: 2. CDR3 length: 14 amino acids. Germline V gene sequence: CDR1 SGDLS, CDR2 YYNGEE. In DNA form, the CDR3 reads TGTGCCAGCAGCGAACTAGCGGCCTCCTACGAGCAGTACTTC. This gives the protein CASSELAASYEQYF. Full variable domain (rest looked up from reference TRBV9 and TRBJ2-7): DSGVTQTPKHLITATGQRVTLRCSPRSGDLSVYWYQQSLDQGLQFLIQYYNGEERAKGNILERFSAQQFPDLHSELNLSSLELGDSALYFCASSELAASYEQYFGPGTRLTVT.

The chain links TRBV10-3 to TRBJ2-2; TRBD2 matches 9 bases. V was pared by 4 bases and J by 4 bases, with 4 bases of the junction left unmatched. Germline lookup yields CDR1 ENHRY and CDR2 SYGVKD. This CDR3 region has 15 residues. CDR3 amino acids: CAISGTSGLTGELFF. CDR3 DNA sequence: TGTGCCATCAGTGGCACTAGCGGGCTCACCGGGGAGCTGTTTTTT.

V usage is TRBV28 and J usage is TRBJ2-5; no firm D call. The CDR3 spans 14 residues. Trimming pared 6 bases from V and 4 bases from J, leaving 15 bases between. Germline V gene lookup returns CDR1 MDHEN and CDR2 SYDVKM. The DNA for the CDR3 is TGTGCCAGCAGGCTACAATTGTTTGGAGAGACCCAGTACTTC. This codes for CASRLQLFGETQYF.

The gene calls are TRBV20-1 and TRBJ1-4, with D tentatively TRBD1 (5 bases). V was pared by 3 bases and J by 10 bases, with 12 bases between. CDR3 length: 12 residues. Germline V gene data show CDR1 as DFQATT and CDR2 as SNEGSKA (reference sequence). Here the CDR3 reads CSASSRDGKLFF. CDR3 coding DNA: TGCAGTGCTAGTTCCAGGGATGGAAAACTGTTTTTT.

V gene TRBV29-1 combines with J gene TRBJ1-1, with 12 bases that match TRBD1. This CDR3 region has 15 residues. The V and J ends lost 0 bases and 9 bases, in that order; junction bases with no gene match: 8. CDR1 is SQVTM and CDR2 is ANQGSEA in the germline V gene. The CDR3 sequence: CSVEEGQGALWQAFF. CDR3 nucleotide sequence: TGCAGCGTTGAAGAGGGACAGGGGGCTTTATGGCAAGCTTTCTTT.

This sequence joins TRBV27 and TRBJ2-7; D gene unclear. Per germline, CDR1 MNHEY and CDR2 SMNVEV (reference sequence). The CDR3 is made up of 13 amino acids. Trimming left V 7 bases short and J 4 bases short, with 14 bases between. The CDR3 protein is CASTRTTPYEQYF. DNA of the CDR3: TGTGCCAGCACGCGAACCACCCCTTACGAGCAGTACTTC.

The chain is built from TRBV4-1 and TRBJ2-5; 9 bases agree with TRBD2. Germline CDR1 MGHRA, CDR2 YSYEKL. This CDR3 comprises 15 residues. Trimming took 4 bases from V and 6 from J; bases not matched to a gene: 9. The CDR3 region has the DNA TGCGCCAGCAGCCCCCGGGGGCGGGAGGGAAAGACCCAGTACTTC. This sequence encodes CASSPRGREGKTQYF.

In this sample, this clonotype turned up once. The gene calls are TRBV24-1 and TRBJ2-1, with 7 bases aligning to TRBD2. Trimming took 9 bases from V and 9 from J; bases not matched to a gene: 10. The CDR3 spans 13 residues. Per the germline V gene, CDR1 is KGHDR and CDR2 is SFDVKD. The CDR3 here is CATRAGEASEQFF. For the CDR3, the DNA is TGTGCCACCCGGGCGGGAGAGGCCTCTGAGCAGTTCTTC.

V gene TRBV27 combines with J gene TRBJ2-1; D is perhaps TRBD2 (5 bases). The CDR3 has 12 residues. The germline gives CDR1 MNHEY, CDR2 SMNVEV (reference sequence). Trimming shortened V by 2 bases and J by 9 bases, and 8 bases separated the two germline ends. Written as DNA, the CDR3 is TGTGCCAGCAGTTTAGGAGGCAGTGAGCAGTTCTTC. Translated, it gives CASSLGGSEQFF.

A few counts support this clonotype. This chain joins TRBV4-2 and TRBJ1-1; tentatively, D is TRBD1 (5 bases). This CDR3 contains 14 residues. V was cut by 0 bases and J by 5 bases, with 10 bases left in between. Germline V gene lookup returns CDR1 LGHNA and CDR2 YNFKEQ. CDR3 region: CASSQDEGRTEAFF. The CDR3, as DNA: TGTGCCAGCAGCCAAGATGAGGGGAGAACTGAAGCTTTCTTT.

CDR3 sequence (DNA): TGTGCCAGCAGCGTAGCTACGGGGCCCTCCGGCTACACCTTC. Translating gives CASSVATGPSGYTF. V usage is TRBV9 and J usage is TRBJ1-2, with a weak D call TRBD1 (5 bases). The germline V gene has CDR1 SGDLS and CDR2 YYNGEE. This CDR3 has 14 amino acids. Trimming took 0 bases from V and 8 from J, leaving 14 bases between them.

This clonotype appeared once. The chain recombines TRBV27 with TRBJ2-7; tentative D call: TRBD2 (5 bases). This CDR3 is built from 13 residues. Looked up from germline, CDR1 is MNHEY and CDR2 is SMNVEV (reference sequence). V was clipped by 1 base and J by 7 bases, with 11 bases between them. CDR3 sequence (DNA): TGTGCCAGCAGTTTATTTTTCGGGATGGAGCAGTACTTC. It yields the protein CASSLFFGMEQYF.

V gene TRBV7-9 combines with J gene TRBJ2-5; 14 bases agree with TRBD2. The CDR3 is 17 residues long. Germline V gene sequence: CDR1 SEHNR, CDR2 FQNEAQ (reference sequence). The junction had 8 bases not matched to a gene; V was cut back by 5 bases and J by 3 bases. CDR3 amino acids: CASSTGLAGARKETQYF. In DNA, the CDR3 is TGTGCCAGCAGCACGGGACTAGCGGGGGCAAGAAAAGAGACCCAGTACTTC.

V is TRBV5-1 and J is TRBJ2-1; 12 bases align to TRBD2. The V and J ends lost 0 bases and 9 bases, in that order; junction bases with no gene match: 4. Germline lookup yields CDR1 SGHRS and CDR2 YFSETQ. The CDR3 consists of 15 residues. The CDR3 spells CASSLGTSGKGEQFF. CDR3 nucleotides: TGCGCCAGCAGCTTGGGGACTAGCGGGAAGGGTGAGCAGTTCTTC.

Written as DNA, the CDR3 is TGTGCCAGCAGCTTAGCTCCCACAGGGGTCGGGAACATTCAGTACTTC. It translates to CASSLAPTGVGNIQYF. V usage is TRBV11-1 and J usage is TRBJ2-4; 7 nucleotides align to TRBD1. The junction had 9 bases not matched to a gene; V was cut back by 0 bases and J by 7 bases. Germline loops: CDR1 SGHAT, CDR2 FQDESV (reference sequence). The CDR3 totals 16 residues.

CDR3 sequence: CATPRDRSLVYTDTQYF. The CDR3 DNA reads as TGTGCCACCCCTCGGGACAGGAGCCTGGTCTACACAGATACGCAGTATTTT. The rearrangement links TRBV27 to TRBJ2-3, with 8 nucleotides matching TRBD1. CDR1 is MNHEY, CDR2 SMNVEV, per germline (reference sequence). The CDR3 sequence is 17 residues long. V shed 10 bases and J 2 bases; nucleotides not matched to a gene: 17.

For this clonotype: One junction end does not reproduce the germline sequence, and a read error may be involved. The chain links TRBV24-1 to TRBJ2-7; the match to TRBD2 covers 14 bases. Germline V gene sequence: CDR1 KGHDR, CDR2 SFDVKD. CDR3 size: 13 residues. DNA for the CDR3: TGTGCCACCTATCCGGGACTAGCGGGAGTGTTCAACTTC. Amino acids: CATYPGLAGVFNF.

The V and J genes are TRBV7-9 and TRBJ2-7; 12 bases agree with TRBD1. Trimming at V came to 5 bases and at J to 6 bases, leaving 11 bases not matched to a gene. Germline assignment: CDR1 SEHNR and CDR2 FQNEAQ (reference sequence). The CDR3 length is 16 residues. The CDR3 sequence is CASSTLTGQGAGEQYF. CDR3 bases: TGTGCCAGCAGCACCCTGACGGGACAGGGGGCGGGCGAGCAGTACTTC.